This is a list of T cell receptor beta chains from one sample in a study of Ad26.COV2.S vaccination and SARS-CoV-2 variants. The repertoire was sequenced with immunoSEQ multiplex PCR; TCRdb's copy has only in-frame clones and lacks some. In the table there are about 680,000 clones, roughly nine tenths of which are singletons. The sample consisted of peripheral blood, taken in a trial of Ad26.COV2.S vaccine versus placebo. The receptors shown here come from a person aged 18-60 years who received the Ad26.COV2.S COVID-19 vaccine or a placebo. The CDR3 runs from the conserved cysteine through the conserved F or W. D genes are given only for firm matches. The size field is filled for only some rows; it gives once, few, many or a size class.

>TRBV18|-|TRBJ2-2|-
TGTGCCAGCTCACCACCAGGGGTAACCGGGGAGCTGTTTTTT
CASSPPGVTGELFF
>TRBV30|-|TRBJ1-4|-
TGTGCCTGGAACAATCTGCTGGGTGAAAAACTGTTTTTT
CAWNNLLGEKLFF
>TRBV9|-|TRBJ1-5|-
TGTGCCAGCAGCGTCGACAGTAGCAATCAGCCCCAGCATTTT
CASSVDSSNQPQHF
>TRBV6-2/TRBV6-3|-|TRBJ2-7|-
TGTGCCAGCAGCCGGGGCGGGGGCGCGACGTACGAGCAGTACTTC
CASSRGGGATYEQYF
>TRBV3-1/TRBV3-2|TRBD2|TRBJ2-1|-
TGTGCCAGCAGCCCGGGACTAGAAACCTACAATGAGCAGTTCTTC
CASSPGLETYNEQFF
>TRBV11-2|TRBD2|TRBJ2-1|-
TGTGCCAGCAGCCCACTAGCGGGAGGTTACAATGAGCAGTTCTTC
CASSPLAGGYNEQFF
>TRBV12-3/TRBV12-4|-|TRBJ1-3|-
TGTGCCAGTAGTGCCGTTGGGCGTAACACCATATATTTT
CASSAVGRNTIYF
>TRBV6-6|-|TRBJ1-4|-
TGTGCCAGCAGACGAGATGGGGGAACCAATGAAAAACTGTTTTTT
CASRRDGGTNEKLFF
>TRBV7-2|-|TRBJ2-7|-
TGTGCCAGCAGCTTAAACCCCTTGGGGGCCTACGAGCAGTACTTC
CASSLNPLGAYEQYF
>TRBV19|TRBD1|TRBJ2-5|-
TGTGCCAGTAGTATAGCAGGGGGTGGAGAGACCCAGTACTTC
CASSIAGGGETQYF
>TRBV24-1|TRBD2|TRBJ2-3|-
TGTGCCACCAGTGAAGGACTAGCGGCTAACACAGATACGCAGTATTTT
CATSEGLAANTDTQYF
>TRBV27|-|TRBJ1-1|-
TGTGCCAGCAGTTTGGAGCCGTTCACTGAAGCTTTCTTT
CASSLEPFTEAFF
>TRBV19|TRBD1|TRBJ2-1|-
TGTGCCAGTAGTTTTGGACAGGGCCCTGAGCAGTTCTTC
CASSFGQGPEQFF
>TRBV7-2|-|TRBJ2-1|-
TGTGCCAGCAGCTTAAGGAGGGGTGCGATTAATGAGCAGTTCTTC
CASSLRRGAINEQFF
>TRBV19|-|TRBJ1-4|-
TGTGCCAGTAGGCCGGGACAAGCAACTAATGAAAAACTGTTTTTT
CASRPGQATNEKLFF
>TRBV30|-|TRBJ1-2|-
TGTGCCTGGGAACCCGGGACGTATGGCTACACCTTC
CAWEPGTYGYTF
>TRBV5-6|TRBD1|TRBJ1-3|-
TGTGCCAGCAGCCCGCGGACAGGGCTCAGCTCTGGAAACACCATATATTTT
CASSPRTGLSSGNTIYF
>TRBV11-1|TRBD2|TRBJ2-3|-
TGTGCCAGCGGACCGGGACTAGCGACCTTTAGGACGCAGTATTTT
CASGPGLATFRTQYF
>TRBV11-3|TRBD2|TRBJ2-3|-
TGTGCCAGCAGCTCCGGGGGCAGCGGGAGGAATACGCAGTATTTT
CASSSGGSGRNTQYF
>TRBV29-1|TRBD1|TRBJ1-2|-
TGCAGCGTTGAGGGGACAGGGCTCGACTATGGCTACACCTTC
CSVEGTGLDYGYTF
>TRBV10-3|-|TRBJ1-3|once
TGTGCCACCGGAGTGATGAGCTCTGGAAACACCATATATTTT
CATGVMSSGNTIYF
>TRBV30|TRBD1|TRBJ1-2|-
TGTGCCTGGGGTCCCCCAGGGGGCGCGGTGTATGGCTACACCTTC
CAWGPPGGAVYGYTF
>TRBV7-9|-|TRBJ1-2|-
TGTGCCAGCAGCTTAGGTGCGTCGATCTATGGCTACACCTTC
CASSLGASIYGYTF
>TRBV7-9|-|TRBJ1-5|-
TGTGCCAGCAGCTTGGATAGCAATCAGCCCCAGCATTTT
CASSLDSNQPQHF
>TRBV18|-|TRBJ1-1|-
TGTGCCAGCTCACCGGGCGTCGGGGAAGCTTTCTTT
CASSPGVGEAFF
>TRBV30|-|TRBJ2-3|-
TGTGCCTGGAGCCCGAGTTTCGGAGTGGTAGATACGCAGTATTTT
CAWSPSFGVVDTQYF